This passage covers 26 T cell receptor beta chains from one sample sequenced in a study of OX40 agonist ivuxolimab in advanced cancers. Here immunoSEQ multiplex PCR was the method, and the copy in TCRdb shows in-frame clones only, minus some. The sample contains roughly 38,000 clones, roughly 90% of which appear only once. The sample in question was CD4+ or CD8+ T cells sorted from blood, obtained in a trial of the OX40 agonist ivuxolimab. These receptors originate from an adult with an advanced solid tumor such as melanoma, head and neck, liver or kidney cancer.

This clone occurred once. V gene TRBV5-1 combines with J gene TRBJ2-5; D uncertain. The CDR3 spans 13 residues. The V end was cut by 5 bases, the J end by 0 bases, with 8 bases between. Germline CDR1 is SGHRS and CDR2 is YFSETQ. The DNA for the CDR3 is TGCGCCAGCAGTCAAGCGCACCAAGAGACCCAGTACTTC. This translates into CASSQAHQETQYF.

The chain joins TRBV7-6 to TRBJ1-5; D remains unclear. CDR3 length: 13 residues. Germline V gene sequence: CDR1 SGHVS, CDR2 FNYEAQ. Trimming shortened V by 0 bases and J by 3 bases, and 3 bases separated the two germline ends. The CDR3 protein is CASSLAVNQPQHF. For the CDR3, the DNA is TGTGCCAGCAGCTTAGCCGTCAATCAGCCCCAGCATTTT.

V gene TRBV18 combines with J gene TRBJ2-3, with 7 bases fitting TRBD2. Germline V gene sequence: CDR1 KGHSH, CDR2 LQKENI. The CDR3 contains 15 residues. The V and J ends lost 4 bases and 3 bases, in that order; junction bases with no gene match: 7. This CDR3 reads CASSRQAGLTDTQYF. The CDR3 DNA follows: TGTGCCAGCTCACGGCAAGCGGGACTGACAGATACGCAGTATTTT.

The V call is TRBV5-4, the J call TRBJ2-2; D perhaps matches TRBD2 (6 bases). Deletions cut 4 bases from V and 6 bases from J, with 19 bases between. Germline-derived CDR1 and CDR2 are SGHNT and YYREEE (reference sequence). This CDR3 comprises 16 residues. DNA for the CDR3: TGTGCCAGCAGCCCTGATGGGGGGTCGATGTCCGGGGAGCTGTTTTTT. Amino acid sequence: CASSPDGGSMSGELFF.

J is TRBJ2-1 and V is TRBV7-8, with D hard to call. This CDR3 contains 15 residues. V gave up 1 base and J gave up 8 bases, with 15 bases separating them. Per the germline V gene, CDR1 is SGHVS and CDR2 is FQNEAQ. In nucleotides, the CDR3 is TGTGCCAGCAGCTTAGGCAGGCTTCTTCGCGATGAGCAGTTCTTC. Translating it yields CASSLGRLLRDEQFF. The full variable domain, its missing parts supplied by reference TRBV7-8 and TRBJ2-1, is GAGVSQSPRYKVAKRGQDVALRCDPISGHVSLFWYQQALGQGPEFLTYFQNEAQLDKSGLPSDRFFAERPEGSVSTLKIQRTQQEDSAVYLCASSLGRLLRDEQFFGPGTRLTVL.

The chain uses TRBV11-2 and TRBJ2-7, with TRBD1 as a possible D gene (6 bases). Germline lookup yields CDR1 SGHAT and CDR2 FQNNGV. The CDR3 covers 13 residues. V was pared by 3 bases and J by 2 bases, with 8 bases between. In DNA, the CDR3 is TGTGCCAGCAGCTTTGGACAGCCCTACGAGCAGTACTTC. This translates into CASSFGQPYEQYF.

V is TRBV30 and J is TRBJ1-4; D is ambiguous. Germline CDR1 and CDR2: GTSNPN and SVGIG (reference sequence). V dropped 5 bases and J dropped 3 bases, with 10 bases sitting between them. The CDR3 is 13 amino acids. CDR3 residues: CAWAAGPNEKLFF. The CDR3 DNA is TGTGCCTGGGCCGCGGGTCCTAATGAAAAACTGTTTTTT.

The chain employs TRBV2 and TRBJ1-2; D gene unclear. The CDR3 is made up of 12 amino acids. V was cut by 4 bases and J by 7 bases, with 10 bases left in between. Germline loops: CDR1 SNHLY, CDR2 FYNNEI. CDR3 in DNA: TGTGCCAGCAGTGGAATCGAGGGTGGCTACACCTTC. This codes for CASSGIEGGYTF.

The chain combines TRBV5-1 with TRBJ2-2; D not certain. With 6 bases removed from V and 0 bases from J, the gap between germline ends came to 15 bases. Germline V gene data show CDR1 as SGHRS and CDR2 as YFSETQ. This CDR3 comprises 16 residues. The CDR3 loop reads CASNPWTPTNTGELFF. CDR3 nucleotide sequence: TGCGCCAGCAACCCATGGACGCCGACGAACACCGGGGAGCTGTTTTTT.

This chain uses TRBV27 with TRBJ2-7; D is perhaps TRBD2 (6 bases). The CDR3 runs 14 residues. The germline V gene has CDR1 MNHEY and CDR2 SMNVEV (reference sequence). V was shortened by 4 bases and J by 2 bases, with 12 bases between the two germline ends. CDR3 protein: CASSSEGRTYEQYF. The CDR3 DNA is TGTGCCAGCAGTTCGGAGGGGCGAACCTACGAGCAGTACTTC.

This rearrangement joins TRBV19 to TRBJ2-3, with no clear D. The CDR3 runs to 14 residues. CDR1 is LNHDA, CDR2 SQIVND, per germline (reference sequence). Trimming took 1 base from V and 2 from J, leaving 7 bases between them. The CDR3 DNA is TGTGCCAGTAGTATAGCGGTTTTCACAGATACGCAGTATTTT. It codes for CASSIAVFTDTQYF.

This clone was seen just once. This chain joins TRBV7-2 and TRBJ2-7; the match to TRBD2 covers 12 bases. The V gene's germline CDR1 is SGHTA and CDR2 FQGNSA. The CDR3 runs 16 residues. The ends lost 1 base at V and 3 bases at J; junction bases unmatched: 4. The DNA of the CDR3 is TGTGCCAGCAGCTTAGGGCTAGCGGGGGGGTACTACGAGCAGTACTTC. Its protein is CASSLGLAGGYYEQYF.

CDR3 nucleotides: TGCGCCAGCAGCACAGGGGACCTAGTAGGCACTGAAGCTTTCTTT. This translates into CASSTGDLVGTEAFF. The chain recombines TRBV5-1 with TRBJ1-1, with 7 bases matching TRBD1. The germline V gene has CDR1 SGHRS and CDR2 YFSETQ. The CDR3 length is 15 residues. The V gene end was trimmed by 4 bases and the J gene end by 4 bases; junction bases not matched to a gene: 10.

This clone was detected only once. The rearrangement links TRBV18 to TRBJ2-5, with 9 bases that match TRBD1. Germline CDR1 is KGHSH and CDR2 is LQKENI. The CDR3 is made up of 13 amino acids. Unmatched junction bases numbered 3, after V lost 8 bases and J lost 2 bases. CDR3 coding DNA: TGTGCCAGCATGGGACAGGGACAAGAGACCCAGTACTTC. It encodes CASMGQGQETQYF.

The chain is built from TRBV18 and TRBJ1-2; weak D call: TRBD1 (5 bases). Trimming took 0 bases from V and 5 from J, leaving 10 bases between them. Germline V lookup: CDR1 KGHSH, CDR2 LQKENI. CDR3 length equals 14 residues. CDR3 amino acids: CASSPPGPDYGYTF. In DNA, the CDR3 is TGTGCCAGCTCACCACCGGGGCCAGATTATGGCTACACCTTC.

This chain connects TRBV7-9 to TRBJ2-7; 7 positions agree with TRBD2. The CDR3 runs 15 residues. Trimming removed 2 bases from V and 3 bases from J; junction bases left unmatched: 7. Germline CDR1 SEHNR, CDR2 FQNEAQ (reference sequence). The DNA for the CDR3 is TGTGCCAGCAGCTTACGGGGGGACGGAGTCTACGAGCAGTACTTC. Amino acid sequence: CASSLRGDGVYEQYF.

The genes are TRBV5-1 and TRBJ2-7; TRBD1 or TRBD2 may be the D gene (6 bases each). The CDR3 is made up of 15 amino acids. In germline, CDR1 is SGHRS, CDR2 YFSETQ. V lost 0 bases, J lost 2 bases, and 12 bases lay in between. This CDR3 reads CASSLAGDKAYEQYF. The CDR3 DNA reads TGCGCCAGCAGCTTGGCGGGGGACAAGGCCTACGAGCAGTACTTC.

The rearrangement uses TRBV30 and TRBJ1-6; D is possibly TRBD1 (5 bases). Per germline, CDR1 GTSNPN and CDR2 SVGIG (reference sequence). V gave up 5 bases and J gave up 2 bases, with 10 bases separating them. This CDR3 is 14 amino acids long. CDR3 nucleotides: TGTGCCTGGGGGCCGGGGGCCTATAATTCACCCCTCCACTTT. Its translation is CAWGPGAYNSPLHF.

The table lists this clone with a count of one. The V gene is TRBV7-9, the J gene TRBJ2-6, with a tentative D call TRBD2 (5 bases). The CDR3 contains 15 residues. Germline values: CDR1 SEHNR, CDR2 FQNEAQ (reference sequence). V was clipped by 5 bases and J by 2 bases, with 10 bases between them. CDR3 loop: CASSLRGTGANVLTF. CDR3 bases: TGTGCCAGCAGCCTCAGAGGGACTGGGGCCAACGTCCTGACTTTC. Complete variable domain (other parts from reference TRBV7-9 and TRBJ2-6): DTGVSQNPRHKITKRGQNVTFRCDPISEHNRLYWYRQTLGQGPEFLTYFQNEAQLEKSRLLSDRFSAERPKGSFSTLEIQRTEQGDSAMYLCASSLRGTGANVLTFGAGSRLTVL.

The CDR3, as DNA: TGTGCCAGCTCACCCGGACTCCTAGAGACCCAGTACTTC. As protein: CASSPGLLETQYF. The chain is built from TRBV18 and TRBJ2-5, with a possible D match to TRBD2 (5 bases). The CDR3 loop spans 13 amino acids. V was shortened by 3 bases and J by 4 bases, with 9 bases between the two germline ends. Germline CDR1 and CDR2: KGHSH and LQKENI.

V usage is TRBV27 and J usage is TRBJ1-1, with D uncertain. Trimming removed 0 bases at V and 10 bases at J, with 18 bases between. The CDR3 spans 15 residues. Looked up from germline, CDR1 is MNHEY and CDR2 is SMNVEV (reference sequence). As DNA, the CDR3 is TGTGCCAGCAGTTTATCCCTGGGGTCGAGCGGCCTAGCTTTCTTT. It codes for CASSLSLGSSGLAFF.

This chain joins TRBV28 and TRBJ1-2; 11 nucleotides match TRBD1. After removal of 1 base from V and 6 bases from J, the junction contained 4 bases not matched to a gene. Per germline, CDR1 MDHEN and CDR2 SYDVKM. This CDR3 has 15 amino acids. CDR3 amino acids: CASSLFWTGGDGYTF. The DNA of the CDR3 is TGTGCCAGCAGTTTATTCTGGACAGGGGGCGATGGCTACACCTTC.

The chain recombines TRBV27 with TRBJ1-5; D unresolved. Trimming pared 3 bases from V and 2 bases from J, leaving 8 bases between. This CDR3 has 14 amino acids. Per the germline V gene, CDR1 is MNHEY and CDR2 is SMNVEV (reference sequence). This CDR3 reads CASSLGWGNQPQHF. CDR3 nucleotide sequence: TGTGCCAGCAGTTTGGGTTGGGGCAATCAGCCCCAGCATTTT.

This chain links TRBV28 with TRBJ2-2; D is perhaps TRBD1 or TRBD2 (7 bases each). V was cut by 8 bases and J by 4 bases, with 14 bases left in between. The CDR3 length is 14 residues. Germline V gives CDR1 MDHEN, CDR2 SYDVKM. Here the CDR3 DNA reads TGTGCCAGCTCCCCAGGGGGGGGCACCGGGGAGCTGTTTTTT. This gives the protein CASSPGGGTGELFF. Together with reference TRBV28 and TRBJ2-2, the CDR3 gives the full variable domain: DVKVTQSSRYLVKRTGEKVFLECVQDMDHENMFWYRQDPGLGLRLIYFSYDVKMKEKGDIPEGYSVSREKKERFSLILESASTNQTSMYLCASSPGGGTGELFFGEGSRLTVL.

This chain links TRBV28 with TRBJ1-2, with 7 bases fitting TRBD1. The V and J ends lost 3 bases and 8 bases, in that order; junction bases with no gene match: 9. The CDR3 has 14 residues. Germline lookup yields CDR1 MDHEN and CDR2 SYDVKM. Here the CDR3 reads CASSFPAGGGGYTF. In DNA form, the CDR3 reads TGTGCCAGCAGTTTCCCCGCAGGGGGTGGGGGCTACACCTTC.

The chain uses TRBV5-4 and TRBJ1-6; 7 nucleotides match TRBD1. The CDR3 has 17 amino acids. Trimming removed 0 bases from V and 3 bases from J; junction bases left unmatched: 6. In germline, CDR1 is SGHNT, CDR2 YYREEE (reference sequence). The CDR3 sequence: CASSLATGANYNSPLHF. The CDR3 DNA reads TGTGCCAGCAGCTTGGCCACAGGGGCGAACTATAATTCACCCCTCCACTTT.